Shown below are 20 T cell receptor beta chains from a single sample sequenced in a study of blood T cell repertoires in COVID-19 (dated by TCRdb to 2018 to 2020). The library relied on the immunoSEQ multiplex PCR assay. Drawn from immuneACCESS, this table holds only the in-frame rearrangements with V and J called that TCRdb kept. Clones are partly lost; checked studies trace under half to an unresolved V gene and leave the rest unexplained. This sample lists hundreds of thousands of clones; around 84% were detected once. The top ten constitute around 1.8% of the sample. The source material was PBMCs or T cells enriched from blood (not recorded which). Every receptor here comes from a man aged 35 to 55 who had recovered from COVID-19.

The rearrangement links TRBV7-8 to TRBJ1-1; TRBD1 matches 8 bases. This CDR3 comprises 14 residues. With 3 bases clipped from V and 8 bases from J, the junction kept 8 bases outside the gene matches. Germline V gives CDR1 SGHVS, CDR2 FQNEAQ. In DNA form, the CDR3 reads TGTGCCAGCAGCTTGGGACAGGACCTCGGCGAAGCTTTCTTT. Encoded protein: CASSLGQDLGEAFF.

This clone was detected once. This sequence joins TRBV4-3 and TRBJ2-7; 9 bases agree with TRBD1. V was clipped by 1 base and J by 3 bases; unmatched bases: 4. Germline V gene lookup returns CDR1 LGHNA and CDR2 YSLEER. The CDR3 has 15 residues. The DNA of the CDR3 is TGCGCCAGCAGCCAAGGGGAGACAGGGGGCTACGAGCAGTACTTC. Amino acids: CASSQGETGGYEQYF.

Only a few counts were recorded for this clone. The V call is TRBV3-1 (or the pseudogene TRBV3-2), the J call TRBJ2-1; maybe TRBD2 (6 bases). V lost 5 bases and J lost 9, with 20 bases in between. This CDR3 has 15 residues. The germline V gene encodes CDR1 LGHDT and CDR2 YNNKEL (reference sequence). The CDR3 is CASSRGLPWFGEQFF. The CDR3 coding sequence is TGTGCCAGCAGCAGGGGACTGCCGTGGTTTGGTGAGCAGTTCTTC.

The chain uses TRBV5-1 and TRBJ2-3; 11 bases match TRBD2. Germline trimming cut 4 bases from V and 2 bases from J; bases unmatched to any gene: 6. CDR3 length: 16 amino acids. Germline CDR1 SGHRS, CDR2 YFSETQ. CDR3 loop: CASSPSLAGATDTQYF. CDR3 coding DNA: TGCGCCAGCAGCCCATCACTAGCGGGGGCCACAGATACGCAGTATTTT.

The rearrangement links TRBV28 to TRBJ2-7, with D maybe TRBD1 (6 bases). This CDR3 is built from 13 residues. The germline V gene has CDR1 MDHEN and CDR2 SYDVKM. The V end was cut by 6 bases, the J end by 6 bases, with 15 bases between. DNA for the CDR3: TGTGCCAGCAGCCCTAACACAGGGATCGAGCAGTACTTC. Amino acid sequence: CASSPNTGIEQYF.

The chain recombines TRBV30 with TRBJ2-3, with 7 nucleotides matching TRBD2. CDR1 and CDR2 from the germline V gene are GTSNPN and SVGIG (reference sequence). The CDR3 has 14 amino acids. V shed 5 bases and J 3 bases; nucleotides not matched to a gene: 8. As DNA, the CDR3 is TGTGCCTGGTACCGAGCGGGGAGGACAGATACGCAGTATTTT. Amino acids: CAWYRAGRTDTQYF.

The genes are TRBV15 and TRBJ2-5, with 10 bases identical to TRBD2. The CDR3 covers 17 residues. The germline V gene has CDR1 LNHNV and CDR2 YYDKDF (reference sequence). V trimming: 0 bases; J trimming: 4 bases; junction bases outside the gene matches: 8. CDR3: CATSREAQRGGGETQYF. CDR3 coding DNA: TGTGCCACCAGCAGAGAAGCGCAGCGGGGGGGCGGAGAGACCCAGTACTTC.

This clone was picked up a small number of times. The gene calls are TRBV15 and TRBJ1-1; 10 bases are shared with TRBD1. CDR3 length: 18 residues. CDR1 LNHNV and CDR2 YYDKDF come from the germline V gene (reference sequence). The ends lost 1 base at V and 0 bases at J; junction bases unmatched: 8. Here the CDR3 reads CATSRAAWDRGLNTEAFF. The DNA of the CDR3 is TGTGCCACCAGCAGAGCCGCATGGGACAGGGGACTGAACACTGAAGCTTTCTTT.

The chain combines TRBV12-3 or TRBV12-4 with TRBJ2-1; maybe TRBD2 (5 bases). V lost 3 bases to trimming and J lost 7 bases, with 7 bases between them. The CDR3 totals 12 residues. The CDR3 DNA is TGTGCCAGCAGTTTCCCGGGGAATGAGCAGTTCTTC. Its protein is CASSFPGNEQFF.

This clone was observed a single time. Here the CDR3 DNA reads TGTGCCATCAGTAATCCGGGACAGGGAATTTATGGCTACACCTTC. This encodes CAISNPGQGIYGYTF. The chain is built from TRBV10-3 and TRBJ1-2; 9 nucleotides match TRBD1. V trimming: 5 bases; J trimming: 5 bases; junction bases outside the gene matches: 9. This CDR3 is built from 15 residues. Looked up from germline, CDR1 is ENHRY and CDR2 is SYGVKD.

The chain joins TRBV7-9 to TRBJ2-1, with D perhaps matching TRBD2 (6 bases). This CDR3 comprises 12 residues. Germline CDR1 is SEHNR and CDR2 is FQNEAQ (reference sequence). Between the trimmed V and J ends, which lost 11 bases and 4 bases, there was a span of 12 bases. CDR3 region: CALSGPYNEQFF. The CDR3 DNA reads TGTGCCCTTAGCGGCCCTTACAATGAGCAGTTCTTC.

This sequence joins TRBV7-9 and TRBJ2-1, with 7 nucleotides matching TRBD2. With 2 bases clipped from V and 3 bases from J, the junction kept 7 bases outside the gene matches. Germline assignment: CDR1 SEHNR and CDR2 FQNEAQ (reference sequence). CDR3 length equals 16 residues. The CDR3 sequence: CASSLYPSGLYNEQFF. DNA for the CDR3: TGTGCCAGCAGCTTATACCCTAGCGGCCTCTACAATGAGCAGTTCTTC.

J is TRBJ2-3 and V is TRBV7-9; 10 bases map to TRBD1. Germline V lookup: CDR1 SEHNR, CDR2 FQNEAQ (reference sequence). The CDR3 spans 16 residues. The V and J ends lost 3 bases and 2 bases, in that order; junction bases with no gene match: 5. CDR3 nucleotide sequence: TGTGCCAGCAGCTTCCCGGGACAGGGGATCACAGATACGCAGTATTTT. Protein sequence: CASSFPGQGITDTQYF.

The chain combines TRBV3-1 (or the pseudogene TRBV3-2) with TRBJ1-6; possibly TRBD1 for D (5 bases). V was shortened by 1 base and J by 6 bases, with 7 bases between the two germline ends. The CDR3 consists of 14 residues. CDR1 and CDR2 (germline): LGHDT, YNNKEL (reference sequence). The CDR3 DNA follows: TGTGCCAGCAGCCAAGGCAGGGTTAATTCACCCCTCCACTTT. It translates to CASSQGRVNSPLHF.

The V gene is TRBV7-2, the J gene TRBJ2-1; D possibly corresponds to TRBD2 (5 bases). V gave up 4 bases and J gave up 7 bases, with 8 bases separating them. The CDR3 loop spans 12 amino acids. Looked up from germline, CDR1 is SGHTA and CDR2 is FQGNSA. CDR3 coding DNA: TGTGCCAGCAGCTGGACTGGAAATGAGCAGTTCTTC. Protein product: CASSWTGNEQFF.

The V call is TRBV21-1, the J call TRBJ2-3; the DNA was not compared with TRBD2, the D call given in the table. TRBV21-1 is tagged as a pseudogene. The CDR3 runs to 17 residues. The CDR3 loop is CASSTRRRRDSTDTQYF. The CDR3 DNA is TGTGCCAGCAGCACCCGGCGACGGCGGGATAGCACAGATACGCAGTATTTT.

The V call is TRBV18, the J call TRBJ2-7, with 10 bases fitting TRBD1. The CDR3 loop spans 14 amino acids. The V and J ends lost 3 bases and 6 bases, in that order; junction bases with no gene match: 5. Germline values: CDR1 KGHSH, CDR2 LQKENI. CDR3 in amino acids: CASSPFDRGLEQYF. Here the CDR3 DNA reads TGTGCCAGCTCACCGTTCGACAGGGGGCTCGAGCAGTACTTC.

V and J are TRBV19 and TRBJ2-7, with 8 bases matching TRBD2. CDR3 length: 17 residues. The V segment lost 4 bases and the J segment 0 bases; nucleotides outside the gene matches: 11. Germline CDR1 LNHDA, CDR2 SQIVND (reference sequence). For the CDR3, the DNA is TGTGCCAGTAGTACCCCCCCGTTGGCGGGGGGCTCCTACGAGCAGTACTTC. It specifies CASSTPPLAGGSYEQYF. The whole variable domain, filled in from reference TRBV19 and TRBJ2-7, reads DGGITQSPKYLFRKEGQNVTLSCEQNLNHDAMYWYRQDPGQGLRLIYYSQIVNDFQKGDIAEGYSVSREKKESFPLTVTSAQKNPTAFYLCASSTPPLAGGSYEQYFGPGTRLTVT.

The rearrangement links TRBV5-1 to TRBJ2-3; maybe TRBD2 (7 bases). The V end lost 4 bases, the J end lost 2 bases, and 17 bases lay between the germline ends. The CDR3 spans 16 residues. The germline gives CDR1 SGHRS, CDR2 YFSETQ. In nucleotides, the CDR3 is TGCGCCAGCAGCCAAAAAGGGGGAGGGAACACAGATACGCAGTATTTT. It is translated as CASSQKGGGNTDTQYF. Together with reference TRBV5-1 and TRBJ2-3, the CDR3 gives the full variable domain: KAGVTQTPRYLIKTRGQQVTLSCSPISGHRSVSWYQQTPGQGLQFLFEYFSETQRNKGNFPGRFSGRQFSNSRSEMNVSTLELGDSALYLCASSQKGGGNTDTQYFGPGTRLTVL.

The chain combines TRBV11-2 with TRBJ2-7; possible D gene TRBD2, 5 bases. The CDR3 extends over 17 amino acids. In germline, CDR1 is SGHAT, CDR2 FQNNGV. The V and J ends lost 0 bases and 0 bases respectively, with 15 bases between them. The CDR3 sequence: CASSLDAARGYSYEQYF. CDR3 sequence (DNA): TGTGCCAGCAGCTTAGATGCCGCTCGGGGATACTCCTACGAGCAGTACTTC.